This TCR beta chain was sequenced during a study of shared clonotypes between healthy human individuals. The V gene lost 3 bases and the J gene lost 13 bases, with 10 bases spanning the gap. Germline loops: CDR1 MGHRA, CDR2 YSYEKL. The CDR3 loop spans 11 amino acids. TCRdb's copy holds only in-frame clones and misses some; the assay was immunoSEQ multiplex PCR. The table lists about 1.1 million clones, around 78% of them singletons. The receptor comes from a man younger than 35 in good health. Some clones in this sample may be carry-over from other donors' samples. Sample: memory CD4+ T cells from PBMCs. The subset denotes: CD45RA-negative fraction. The chain uses TRBV4-1 and TRBJ2-1; D is perhaps TRBD1 or TRBD2 (5 bases each). The CDR3 DNA reads TGCGCCAGCAGCCAGGGGGTAGCTCAGTTCTTC. Protein sequence: CASSQGVAQFF.